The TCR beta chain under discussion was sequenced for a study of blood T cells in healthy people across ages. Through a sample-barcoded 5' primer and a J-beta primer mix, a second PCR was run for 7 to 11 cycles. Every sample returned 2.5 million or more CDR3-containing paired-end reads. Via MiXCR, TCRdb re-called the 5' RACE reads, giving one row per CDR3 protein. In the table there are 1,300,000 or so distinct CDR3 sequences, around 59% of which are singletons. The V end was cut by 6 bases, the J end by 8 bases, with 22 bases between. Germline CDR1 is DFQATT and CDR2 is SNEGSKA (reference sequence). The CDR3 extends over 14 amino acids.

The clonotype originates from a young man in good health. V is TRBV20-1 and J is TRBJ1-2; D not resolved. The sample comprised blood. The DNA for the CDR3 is TGCAGTGCGAGGGTTAGGAATCTTGTGAGCGGCTACACCTTC. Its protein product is CSARVRNLVSGYTF.